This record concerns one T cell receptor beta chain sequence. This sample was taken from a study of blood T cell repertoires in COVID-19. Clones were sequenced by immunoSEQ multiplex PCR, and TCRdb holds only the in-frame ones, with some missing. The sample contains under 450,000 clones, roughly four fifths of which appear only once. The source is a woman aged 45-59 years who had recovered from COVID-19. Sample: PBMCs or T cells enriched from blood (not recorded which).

The CDR3 loop reads CASSFLAEGYEQYF. CDR3 DNA: TGTGCCAGCAGCTTTTTAGCGGAGGGCTACGAGCAGTACTTC. The chain recombines TRBV5-4 with TRBJ2-7, with D perhaps TRBD2 (6 bases). The CDR3 covers 14 residues. V lost 2 bases and J lost 3, with 12 bases in between. The germline gives CDR1 SGHNT, CDR2 YYREEE (reference sequence). Combining the CDR3 with reference TRBV5-4 and TRBJ2-7 gives the whole variable domain ETGVTQSPTHLIKTRGQQVTLRCSSQSGHNTVSWYQQALGQGPQFIFQYYREEENGRGNFPPRFSGLQFPNYSSELNVNALELDDSALYLCASSFLAEGYEQYFGPGTRLTVT.